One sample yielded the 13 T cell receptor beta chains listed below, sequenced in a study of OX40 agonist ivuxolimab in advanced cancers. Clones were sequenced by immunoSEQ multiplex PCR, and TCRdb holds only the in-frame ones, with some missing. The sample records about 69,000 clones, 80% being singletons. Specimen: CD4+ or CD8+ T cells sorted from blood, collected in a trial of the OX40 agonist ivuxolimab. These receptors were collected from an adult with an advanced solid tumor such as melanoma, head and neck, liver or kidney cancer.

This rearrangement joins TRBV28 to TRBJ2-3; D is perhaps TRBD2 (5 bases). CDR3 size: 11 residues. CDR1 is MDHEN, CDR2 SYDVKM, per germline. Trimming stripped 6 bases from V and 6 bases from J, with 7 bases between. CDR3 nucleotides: TGTGCCAGCAGGAGGGTGGATACGCAGTATTTT. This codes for CASRRVDTQYF.

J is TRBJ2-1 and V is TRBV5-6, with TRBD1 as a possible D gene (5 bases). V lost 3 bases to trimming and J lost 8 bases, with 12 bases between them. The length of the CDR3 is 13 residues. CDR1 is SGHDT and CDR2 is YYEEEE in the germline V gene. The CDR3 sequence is CASSSDRGDEQFF. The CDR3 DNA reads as TGTGCCAGCAGCTCCGACAGAGGAGATGAGCAGTTCTTC.

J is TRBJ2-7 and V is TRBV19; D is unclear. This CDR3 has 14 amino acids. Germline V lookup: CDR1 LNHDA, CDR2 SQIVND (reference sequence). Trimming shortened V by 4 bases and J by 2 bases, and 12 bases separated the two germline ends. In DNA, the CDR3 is TGTGCCAGTAGTAGTATTGGCATTACCTACGAGCAGTACTTC. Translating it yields CASSSIGITYEQYF.

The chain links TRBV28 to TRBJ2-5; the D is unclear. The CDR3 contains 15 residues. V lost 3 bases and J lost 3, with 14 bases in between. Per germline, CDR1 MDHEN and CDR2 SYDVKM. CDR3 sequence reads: CASSLIRPSKETQYF. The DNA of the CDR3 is TGTGCCAGCAGTTTGATCCGGCCTTCGAAAGAGACCCAGTACTTC.

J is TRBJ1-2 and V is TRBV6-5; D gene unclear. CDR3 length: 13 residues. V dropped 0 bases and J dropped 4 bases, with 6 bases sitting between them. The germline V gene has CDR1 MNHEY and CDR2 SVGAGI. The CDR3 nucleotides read TGTGCCAGCAGTTACTCGGCCATCTATGGCTACACCTTC. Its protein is CASSYSAIYGYTF.

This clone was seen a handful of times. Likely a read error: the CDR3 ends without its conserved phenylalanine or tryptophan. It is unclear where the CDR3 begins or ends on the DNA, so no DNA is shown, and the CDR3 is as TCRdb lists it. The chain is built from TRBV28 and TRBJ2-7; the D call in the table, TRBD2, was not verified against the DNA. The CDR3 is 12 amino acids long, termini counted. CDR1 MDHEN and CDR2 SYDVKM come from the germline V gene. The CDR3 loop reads CASSTLTSGILL.

The CDR3, as DNA: TGTGCCAGCAGGTCCGTGGGGGGGGTCGCGCCACCCCTCCACTTT. Translation gives CASRSVGGVAPPLHF. V and J are TRBV6-5 and TRBJ1-6, with a possible D match to TRBD1 (5 bases). From germline, CDR1 is MNHEY and CDR2 SVGAGI. This CDR3 has 15 residues. Trimming stripped 6 bases from V and 11 bases from J, with 20 bases between.

CDR3 nucleotides: TGCGCCAGCAGCTTGACGGGAACAGGGCGGACCGGGGAGCTGTTTTTT. It translates to CASSLTGTGRTGELFF. The V call is TRBV5-1, the J call TRBJ2-2; perhaps TRBD1 as D (6 bases). The germline V gene encodes CDR1 SGHRS and CDR2 YFSETQ. Trimming took 1 base from V and 5 from J, leaving 15 bases between them. CDR3 length equals 16 residues.

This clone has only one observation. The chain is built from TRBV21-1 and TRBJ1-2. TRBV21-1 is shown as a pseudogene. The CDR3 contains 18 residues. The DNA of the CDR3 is TGTGCCAGCAGCAAAGCCGTGTTGTTCGGATCCCCGAGCTATGGCTACACCTTC. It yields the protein CASSKAVLFGSPSYGYTF.

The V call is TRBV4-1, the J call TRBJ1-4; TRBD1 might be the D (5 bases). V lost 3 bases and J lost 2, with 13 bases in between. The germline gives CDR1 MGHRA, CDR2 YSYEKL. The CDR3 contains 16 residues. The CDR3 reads CASSHGRTRTNEKLFF. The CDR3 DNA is TGCGCCAGCAGCCATGGCCGGACACGGACTAATGAAAAACTGTTTTTT.

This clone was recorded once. The CDR3 region is CASSLIQGGSEAFF. In nucleotides, the CDR3 is TGTGCCAGCAGTTTAATCCAAGGAGGGTCTGAAGCTTTCTTT. The chain uses TRBV27 and TRBJ1-1; D gene uncertain. Trimming shortened V by 2 bases and J by 6 bases, and 13 bases separated the two germline ends. Germline CDR1 reads MNHEY; CDR2 reads SMNVEV (reference sequence). The CDR3 has 14 residues.

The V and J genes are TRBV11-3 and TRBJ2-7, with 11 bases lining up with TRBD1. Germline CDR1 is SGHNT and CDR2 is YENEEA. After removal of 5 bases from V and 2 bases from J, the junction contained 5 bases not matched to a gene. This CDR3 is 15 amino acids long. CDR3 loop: CASSPDRGRPYEQYF. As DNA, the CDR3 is TGTGCCAGCAGCCCGGACAGGGGGCGACCCTACGAGCAGTACTTC.

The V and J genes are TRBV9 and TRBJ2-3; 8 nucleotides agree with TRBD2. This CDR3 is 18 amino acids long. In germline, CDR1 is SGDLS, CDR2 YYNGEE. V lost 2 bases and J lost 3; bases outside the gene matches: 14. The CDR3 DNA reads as TGTGCCAGCAGCGTGGATATTTCGACGGGGGGGCGGACAGATACGCAGTATTTT. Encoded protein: CASSVDISTGGRTDTQYF.